This T cell receptor beta chain comes out of a study of blood T cell repertoires in COVID-19. Per the study methods: Estimates of nucleated cell counts were drawn from the amplification of reference gene primers. The repertoire was sequenced with immunoSEQ multiplex PCR; TCRdb's copy has only in-frame clones and lacks some. V, J and clone size derive from that table, while D and trimming were established from the DNA sequence. This table has about 35,000 clones, approximately 83% appearing once. Germline CDR1 and CDR2: SGHTA and FQGTGA. V was shortened by 4 bases and J by 5 bases, with 14 bases between the two germline ends. CDR3 length: 14 amino acids.

Material for sequencing was peripheral blood. The chain joins TRBV7-3 to TRBJ1-1, with D perhaps TRBD1 (5 bases). The TCR sequence derives from a man aged 50 to 59 with acute or convalescent COVID-19. CDR3 bases: TGTGCCAGCAGCTCCCAGGGTCCCGGGACTGAAGCTTTCTTT. Its translation: CASSSQGPGTEAFF.